A single sample gave rise to the 21 T cell receptor beta chains below, sequenced in a study of blood T cell repertoires in COVID-19. Sequenced by immunoSEQ multiplex PCR; TCRdb stores in-frame clones only, minus some. This sample yields under 100,000 clones, of which about 85% are seen a single time; 2.5% to 3.5% belongs to the top ten. Sequencing was done on a sample of peripheral blood. Receptor source: a woman aged 80 or over with COVID-19, enrolled during active disease.

This chain uses TRBV27 with TRBJ2-1, with D perhaps TRBD1 (6 bases). The length of the CDR3 is 14 residues. CDR1 and CDR2 from the germline V gene are MNHEY and SMNVEV (reference sequence). V lost 8 bases and J lost 12, with 23 bases in between. This CDR3 is CASHPGTPRWGQFF. CDR3 nucleotide sequence: TGTGCCAGCCACCCGGGGACACCGAGGTGGGGGCAGTTCTTC.

This chain connects TRBV5-3 to TRBJ1-6; the match to TRBD1 covers 8 bases. TRBV5-3 is annotated as an ORF whose role is uncertain. The CDR3 has 19 amino acids. V gave up 4 bases and J gave up 2 bases; unmatched junction bases: 14. CDR3: CARSVTGGCTLAYNSPLHF. The CDR3 nucleotides are TGTGCCAGAAGCGTCACAGGGGGGTGCACCTTAGCCTATAATTCACCCCTCCACTTT.

The chain combines TRBV10-3 with TRBJ1-2; 11 bases agree with TRBD1. Losses at the gene ends were 5 bases for V and 7 bases for J; bases not matched to a gene: 6. This CDR3 spans 14 amino acids. Germline CDR1 is ENHRY and CDR2 is SYGVKD. This chain's CDR3 is CAISRDRGVGGYTF. The CDR3 DNA reads as TGTGCCATCAGTCGGGACAGGGGGGTCGGTGGCTACACCTTC.

This chain connects TRBV21-1 to TRBJ2-5; TRBD1 was called by the table and not checked on the DNA. TRBV21-1 constitutes a pseudogene. The CDR3 spans 15 residues. The CDR3 nucleotides read TGTGCCAGCAGCGACCGGGACAGGCATCAAGAGACCCAGTACTTC. Translation gives CASSDRDRHQETQYF.

This sequence joins TRBV11-2 and TRBJ2-2; D remains ambiguous. The V end lost 0 bases, the J end lost 4 bases, and 12 bases lay between the germline ends. Germline values: CDR1 SGHAT, CDR2 FQNNGV. The CDR3 loop spans 16 amino acids. The CDR3 protein is CASSLDLSVSTGELFF. CDR3 in DNA: TGTGCCAGCAGCTTAGATTTATCGGTTTCCACCGGGGAGCTGTTTTTT.

V and J are TRBV6-5 and TRBJ1-2; TRBD1 is a possible D gene (6 bases). Looked up from germline, CDR1 is MNHEY and CDR2 is SVGAGI. V lost 6 bases and J 4 bases, leaving 12 bases between the germline ends. The CDR3 is 13 amino acids. CDR3 region: CASSVDRIYGYTF. In DNA, the CDR3 is TGTGCCAGCAGCGTTGACAGGATCTATGGCTACACCTTC.

The V and J genes are TRBV11-2 and TRBJ2-7; D might be TRBD2 (5 bases). Between the trimmed V and J ends, which lost 1 base and 2 bases, there was a span of 15 bases. The CDR3 has 16 amino acids. CDR1 and CDR2 (germline): SGHAT, FQNNGV. In DNA form, the CDR3 reads TGTGCCAGCAGCTTAGGGGTTCGGGCGGGTACCTACGAGCAGTACTTC. It specifies CASSLGVRAGTYEQYF.

This clone occurred once. This rearrangement joins TRBV5-4 to TRBJ1-6, with 9 bases fitting TRBD1. The trim removed 4 bases at V and 6 bases at J, leaving 8 bases unmatched. The CDR3 runs 16 residues. CDR1 and CDR2 from the germline V gene are SGHNT and YYREEE (reference sequence). The DNA for the CDR3 is TGTGCCAGCAGCCAACCTGCGGGACAGGGTAATTCACCCCTCCACTTT. Residues: CASSQPAGQGNSPLHF.

J is TRBJ2-7 and V is TRBV4-3; the match to TRBD1 covers 9 bases. In germline, CDR1 is LGHNA, CDR2 YSLEER. V lost 4 bases, J lost 3 bases, and 7 bases stayed unmatched. The CDR3 contains 15 residues. The CDR3 loop reads CASSRSDRGYYEQYF. CDR3 in DNA: TGCGCCAGCAGCCGGTCGGACAGGGGTTACTACGAGCAGTACTTC.

In this sample, this clone turned up a few times. V and J are TRBV7-2 and TRBJ2-3; 13 nucleotides agree with TRBD2. V lost 5 bases to trimming and J lost 5 bases; unmatched junction nucleotides: 13. The germline V gene encodes CDR1 SGHTA and CDR2 FQGNSA. The CDR3 consists of 18 residues. The DNA of the CDR3 is TGTGCCAGCAGCCCGCCGGGACTAGCGGGGTGGTGGGAAGATACGCAGTATTTT. Translation gives CASSPPGLAGWWEDTQYF.

The gene calls are TRBV25-1 and TRBJ2-7, with 7 positions matching TRBD1. The CDR3 runs to 18 residues. The germline V gene has CDR1 MGHDK and CDR2 SYGVNS. With 1 base clipped from V and 4 bases from J, the junction kept 16 bases outside the gene matches. CDR3 residues: CASSELPILQGNGYEQYF. CDR3 DNA sequence: TGTGCCAGCAGTGAATTACCAATTTTACAGGGGAACGGATACGAGCAGTACTTC.

This clone was seen a few times. This chain's CDR3 is CASSRYHGQGGSYNSPLHF. DNA of the CDR3: TGTGCCAGCAGCCGATACCACGGACAGGGAGGGTCCTATAATTCACCCCTCCACTTT. The chain uses TRBV14 and TRBJ1-6; 8 bases match TRBD1. There are 19 residues in the CDR3. Germline V gene lookup returns CDR1 SGHDN and CDR2 FVKESK. Trimming took 4 bases from V and 1 from J; bases not matched to a gene: 12.

The chain recombines TRBV13 with TRBJ2-7; D is unresolved. CDR1 is PRHDT, CDR2 FYEKMQ, per germline (reference sequence). V gave up 7 bases and J gave up 3 bases, with 13 bases separating them. The CDR3 has 13 residues. The CDR3 coding sequence is TGTGCCAGCAAAAAAACAGAAAGCTACGAGCAGTACTTC. This encodes CASKKTESYEQYF.

The CDR3 DNA follows: TGTGCCAGCAGTTTATCGAACACAGGGAGCGAGACCCAGTACTTC. This translates into CASSLSNTGSETQYF. The chain recombines TRBV27 with TRBJ2-5, with a weak D call TRBD1 (6 bases). V lost 0 bases, J lost 5 bases, and 13 bases lay in between. The CDR3 runs to 15 residues. Germline V gene lookup returns CDR1 MNHEY and CDR2 SMNVEV (reference sequence).

The chain has TRBV18 and TRBJ2-7; a weak D match, TRBD2 (6 bases). CDR1 and CDR2 from the germline V gene are KGHSH and LQKENI. V dropped 5 bases and J dropped 5 bases, with 16 bases sitting between them. This CDR3 contains 14 residues. In nucleotides, the CDR3 is TGTGCCAGCTCATTGACCGGCGGGACGGACGAGCAGTACTTC. The encoded protein is CASSLTGGTDEQYF.

The CDR3 region has the DNA TGTGCCAGCAGCGTGGGGGGGCTCAATTCACCCCTCCACTTT. Protein: CASSVGGLNSPLHF. The rearrangement joins TRBV3-1 (or the pseudogene TRBV3-2) to TRBJ1-6; weak D call: TRBD1 (6 bases). The ends were cut back, 5 bases at V and 7 bases at J, with 12 bases in the middle. Germline V gives CDR1 LGHDT, CDR2 YNNKEL (reference sequence). The CDR3 totals 14 residues.

The chain links TRBV10-1 to TRBJ1-2; unclear D gene. CDR1 and CDR2 from the germline V gene are WNHNN and SYGVQD (reference sequence). The V and J ends lost 3 bases and 4 bases respectively, with 9 bases between them. The CDR3 length is 13 residues. The CDR3 reads CASSDPQLYGYTF. The CDR3 DNA reads as TGCGCCAGCAGTGACCCGCAACTCTATGGCTACACCTTC.

The chain joins TRBV13 to TRBJ1-6; no clear D. Trimming cost V 6 bases and J 13 bases, with 13 bases left between them. The germline CDR1 and CDR2 sequences are PRHDT and FYEKMQ (reference sequence). CDR3 length: 12 residues. CDR3 sequence (DNA): TGTGCCAGCAGTCCTACTGGGCTGCCCCTCCACTTT. Amino acid sequence: CASSPTGLPLHF.

CDR3 bases: TGTGCCAGCTCACCCTCTAGTGGGGACACACCCGAGCAGTACTTC. Translation: CASSPSSGDTPEQYF. J is TRBJ2-7 and V is TRBV18; TRBD1 might be the D (6 bases). Germline V gives CDR1 KGHSH, CDR2 LQKENI. The CDR3 has 15 residues. Trimming took off 3 bases at V and 6 bases at J, with 18 bases between the two ends. Based on the CDR3 plus reference TRBV18 and TRBJ2-7, the full variable domain is NAGVMQNPRHLVRRRGQEARLRCSPMKGHSHVYWYRQLPEEGLKFMVYLQKENIIDESGMPKERFSAEFPKEGPSILRIQQVVRGDSAAYFCASSPSSGDTPEQYFGPGTRLTVT.

This chain joins TRBV19 and TRBJ1-2; D is undetermined. V dropped 3 bases and J dropped 2 bases, with 13 bases sitting between them. This CDR3 contains 15 residues. CDR1 is LNHDA, CDR2 SQIVND, per germline (reference sequence). Written as DNA, the CDR3 is TGTGCCAGTAGTATGGTCCCTACAGTCAACTATGGCTACACCTTC. Protein product: CASSMVPTVNYGYTF.

The chain joins TRBV21-1 to TRBJ2-5; the table names TRBD1, a call not compared with the DNA. TRBV21-1 is labeled a pseudogene. The CDR3 is 15 amino acids. CDR3 sequence: CASSKDQGARETQYF. The CDR3 coding sequence is TGTGCCAGCAGCAAAGATCAGGGGGCGCGGGAGACCCAGTACTTC.